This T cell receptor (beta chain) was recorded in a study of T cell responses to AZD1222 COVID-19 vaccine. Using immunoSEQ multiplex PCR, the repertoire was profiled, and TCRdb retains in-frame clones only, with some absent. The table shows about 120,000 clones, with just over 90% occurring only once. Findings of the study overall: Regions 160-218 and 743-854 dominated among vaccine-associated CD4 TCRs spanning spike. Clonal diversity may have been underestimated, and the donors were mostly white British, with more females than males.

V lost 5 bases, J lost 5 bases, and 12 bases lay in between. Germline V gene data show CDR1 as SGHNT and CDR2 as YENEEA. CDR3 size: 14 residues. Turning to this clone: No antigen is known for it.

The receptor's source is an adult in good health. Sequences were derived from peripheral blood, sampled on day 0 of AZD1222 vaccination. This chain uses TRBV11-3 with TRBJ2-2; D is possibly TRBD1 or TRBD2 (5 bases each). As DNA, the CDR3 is TGTGCCAGCAGCCCCAGTTGGGGGACCGGGGAGCTGTTTTTT. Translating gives CASSPSWGTGELFF. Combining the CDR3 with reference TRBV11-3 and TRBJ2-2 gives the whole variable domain EAGVVQSPRYKIIEKKQPVAFWCNPISGHNTLYWYLQNLGQGPELLIRYENEEAVDDSQLPKDRFSAERLKGVDSTLKIQPAELGDSAVYLCASSPSWGTGELFFGEGSRLTVL.